This TCR beta chain was recovered during a study of shared clonotypes between healthy human individuals. With regard to this clone: No antigen is known for it.

Unmatched junction bases numbered 0, after V lost 2 bases and J lost 4 bases. Germline CDR1 and CDR2: MDHEN and SYDVKM. This CDR3 comprises 14 residues. Whole-study results and caveats: Larger richness was generally estimated for naive than memory subsets. Inspection by rarefaction showed sorted-subset sequencing to be incomplete despite large depth.

Generated by immunoSEQ multiplex PCR, the TCRdb table keeps only in-frame clones and is missing some. This sample has a few million clones; just over 90% occur once, and the top ten carry 0.14%. The rearrangement uses TRBV28 and TRBJ2-3; 10 nucleotides align to TRBD1. The sequence came from a man aged 18 to 30 in good health. Sequenced material: naive CD4+ T cells sorted from blood. As for subset: CD45RA+ positively selected. The CDR3 DNA sequence: TGTGCCAGCAGTTTAGACAGGGGGCCAGATACGCAGTATTTT. This codes for CASSLDRGPDTQYF.